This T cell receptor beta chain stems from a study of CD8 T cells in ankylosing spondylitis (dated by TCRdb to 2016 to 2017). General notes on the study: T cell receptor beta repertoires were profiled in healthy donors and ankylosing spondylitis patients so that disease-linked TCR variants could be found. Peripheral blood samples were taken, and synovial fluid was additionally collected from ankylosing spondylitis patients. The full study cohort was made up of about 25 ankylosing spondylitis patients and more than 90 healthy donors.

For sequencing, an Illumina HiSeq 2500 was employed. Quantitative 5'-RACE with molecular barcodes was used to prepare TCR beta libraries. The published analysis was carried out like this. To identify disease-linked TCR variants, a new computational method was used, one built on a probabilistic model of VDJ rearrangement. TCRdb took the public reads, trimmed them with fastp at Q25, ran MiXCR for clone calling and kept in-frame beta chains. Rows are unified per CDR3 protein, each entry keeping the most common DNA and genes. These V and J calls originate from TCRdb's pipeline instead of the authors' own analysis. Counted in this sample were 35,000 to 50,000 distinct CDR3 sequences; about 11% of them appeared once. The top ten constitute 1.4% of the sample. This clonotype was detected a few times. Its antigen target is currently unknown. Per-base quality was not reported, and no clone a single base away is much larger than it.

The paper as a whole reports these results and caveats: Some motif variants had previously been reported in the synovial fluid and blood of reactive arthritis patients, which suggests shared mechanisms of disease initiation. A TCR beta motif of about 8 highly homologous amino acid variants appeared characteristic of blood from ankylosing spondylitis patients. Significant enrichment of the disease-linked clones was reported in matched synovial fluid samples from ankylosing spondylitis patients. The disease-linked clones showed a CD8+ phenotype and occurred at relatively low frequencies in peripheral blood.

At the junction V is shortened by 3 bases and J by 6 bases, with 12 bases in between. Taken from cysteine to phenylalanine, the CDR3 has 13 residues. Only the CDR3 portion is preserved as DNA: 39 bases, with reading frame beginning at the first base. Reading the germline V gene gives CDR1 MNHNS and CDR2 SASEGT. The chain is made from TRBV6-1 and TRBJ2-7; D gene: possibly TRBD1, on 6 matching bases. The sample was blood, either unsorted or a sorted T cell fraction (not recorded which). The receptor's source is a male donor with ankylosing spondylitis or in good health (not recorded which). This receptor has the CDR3 CASSDRGITEQYF. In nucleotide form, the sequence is TGTGCCAGCAGTGACAGGGGTATAACCGAGCAGTACTTC.